This TCR beta chain was profiled in a study of blood T cells in healthy people across ages. The use of a sample-barcoded 5' primer and a J-beta primer mix characterized a second PCR of roughly 7 to 11 cycles. The template-switch adaptor, which had 12 random nucleotides, put a tag on each cDNA molecule. Each CDR3 protein gets one entry after TCRdb re-called the 5' RACE reads with MiXCR. The sample has under 1,000,000 distinct CDR3 sequences; under 40% are singletons. Isolation yielded PBMCs, at least 7 million per sample, in every case. The TCR originated in a man aged 18 to 30 in good health. Sequencing was carried out using blood.

CDR3 in amino acids: CASRRTPGSAAFF. The CDR3 region has the DNA TGTGCCAGCCGTCGAACTCCCGGGTCGGCCGCTTTCTTT. This chain joins TRBV6-5 and TRBJ1-1, with no clear D. The ends were cut back, 8 bases at V and 11 bases at J, with 21 bases in the middle. The CDR3 runs to 13 residues. Germline V gene lookup returns CDR1 MNHEY and CDR2 SVGAGI.